The 15 T cell receptor beta chains below all came from one sample that was sequenced in a study of T-cell memory formation after mild COVID-19. A single record per CDR3 protein comes from TCRdb applying MiXCR to the 5' RACE reads. The sample has more than 200,000 distinct CDR3 sequences, about 15% seen once. The sample consisted of PBMCs or a T cell subset sorted from them (not recorded which). Source of these receptors: a man aged 18 to 29 who had mild COVID-19 (a few samples of this study predate the infection). Cell type and time point are not known.

This clonotype was detected a few times. The chain employs TRBV7-2 and TRBJ1-2; D unresolved. V dropped 4 bases and J dropped 5 bases, with 17 bases sitting between them. This CDR3 spans 15 amino acids. The germline CDR1 and CDR2 sequences are SGHTA and FQGNSA. The CDR3 loop reads CASSWKHAAGYGYTF. In DNA form, the CDR3 reads TGTGCCAGCAGCTGGAAACACGCCGCGGGGTATGGCTACACCTTC.

This clonotype has more than one count but fewer than ten. The chain combines TRBV3-1 with TRBJ1-6; possibly TRBD1 for D (6 bases). The CDR3 is made up of 16 amino acids. The V gene's germline CDR1 is LGHDT and CDR2 YNNKEL (reference sequence). The V end lost 4 bases, the J end lost 8 bases, and 18 bases lay between the germline ends. The chain's CDR3 is CASSLHGGRWDSPLHF. The CDR3 coding sequence is TGTGCCAGCAGCCTGCATGGGGGGCGGTGGGATTCACCCCTCCACTTT.

V and J are TRBV30 and TRBJ2-3; 8 nucleotides match TRBD2. J was trimmed by 9 bases and V by 3 bases; bases with no gene match: 11. CDR1 and CDR2 (germline): GTSNPN, SVGIG (reference sequence). The CDR3 runs 14 residues. This CDR3 is CAWRLSGGPGTQYF. The CDR3 nucleotides are TGTGCCTGGAGGCTATCGGGGGGGCCTGGGACGCAGTATTTT.

This clonotype was observed many times. This CDR3 reads CASSEARPGEQYV. CDR3 nucleotide sequence: TGTGCCAGCAGTGAAGCCCGACCGGGGGAGCAGTACGTC. V is TRBV6-1 and J is TRBJ2-7; weak D call: TRBD2 (5 bases). The germline gives CDR1 MNHNS, CDR2 SASEGT. V gave up 0 bases and J gave up 7 bases, with 10 bases separating them. This CDR3 is built from 13 residues.

Many counts were recorded for this clonotype. The gene calls are TRBV5-6 and TRBJ2-1; no reliable D call. The V gene's germline CDR1 is SGHDT and CDR2 YYEEEE. The CDR3 covers 15 residues. Trimming pared 3 bases from V and 1 base from J, leaving 11 bases between. The CDR3 bases are TGTGCCAGCAGCTCATATGACTCGTCCTACAATGAGCAGTTCTTC. Its protein product is CASSSYDSSYNEQFF.

This clonotype showed up many times. V is TRBV7-8 and J is TRBJ2-7; 11 positions match TRBD1. The J segment lost 4 bases and the V segment lost 4 bases, leaving 9 bases of the junction unmatched. Germline CDR1 is SGHVS and CDR2 is FQNEAQ. This CDR3 has 16 residues. The CDR3, as DNA: TGTGCCAGCAGCTCACGACCGGGACAGGGGGGTTACGAGCAGTACTTC. This codes for CASSSRPGQGGYEQYF.

The chain uses TRBV7-7 and TRBJ2-3; 8 positions agree with TRBD2. With V trimmed by 2 bases and J by 2 bases, 6 bases remained unmatched. Germline CDR1 SSHAT, CDR2 FNYEAQ (reference sequence). This CDR3 spans 16 amino acids. CDR3 residues: CASSLLAGGDTDTQYF. In DNA form, the CDR3 reads TGTGCCAGCAGCTTACTGGCGGGGGGTGACACAGATACGCAGTATTTT.

The rearrangement links TRBV6-5 to TRBJ1-2, with TRBD1 matching over 12 bases. The V segment lost 4 bases and the J segment 9 bases; nucleotides outside the gene matches: 9. CDR3 size: 15 residues. The germline V gene encodes CDR1 MNHEY and CDR2 SVGAGI. This chain's CDR3 is CASSFRGTGGTSYTF. The CDR3 DNA reads as TGTGCCAGCAGTTTTCGAGGGACAGGGGGCACGAGCTACACCTTC.

V gene TRBV15 combines with J gene TRBJ2-7; 8 bases align to TRBD2. This CDR3 has 14 amino acids. The junction had 1 base not matched to a gene; V was cut back by 1 base and J by 2 bases. Germline CDR1 reads LNHNV; CDR2 reads YYDKDF (reference sequence). The CDR3 DNA reads TGTGCCACCAGCAGAGTTAGCGGGGCCTACGAGCAGTACTTC. As protein: CATSRVSGAYEQYF. The variable domain in full, completed from reference TRBV15 and TRBJ2-7, reads DAMVIQNPRYQVTQFGKPVTLSCSQTLNHNVMYWYQQKSSQAPKLLFHYYDKDFNNEADTPDNFQSRRPNTSFCFLDIRSPGLGDTAMYLCATSRVSGAYEQYFGPGTRLTVT.

The V call is TRBV27, the J call TRBJ1-5; no reliable D call. The germline CDR1 and CDR2 sequences are MNHEY and SMNVEV (reference sequence). The length of the CDR3 is 15 residues. V was trimmed by 5 bases and J by 4 bases, leaving 15 bases between them. The CDR3 is CASSGRAGSNQPQHF. CDR3 in DNA: TGTGCCAGCAGTGGGCGGGCCGGGTCAAATCAGCCCCAGCATTTT.

This chain joins TRBV4-3 and TRBJ1-2; 7 nucleotides align to TRBD1. The germline CDR1 and CDR2 sequences are LGHNA and YSLEER. The trim removed 4 bases at V and 7 bases at J, leaving 12 bases unmatched. This CDR3 is 15 amino acids long. The CDR3 DNA follows: TGCGCCAGCAGCCCAGGGGGAACAGGGCTGTCTGGCTACACCTTC. Amino acid sequence: CASSPGGTGLSGYTF.

This clonotype was picked up a small number of times. A read error may explain this, as a much larger clone is one base away. The V gene is TRBV7-3, the J gene TRBJ1-1; D may be TRBD1 (6 bases). The CDR3 consists of 13 residues. The germline V gene has CDR1 SGHTA and CDR2 FQGTGA. The V and J ends lost 5 bases and 0 bases respectively, with 7 bases between them. As DNA, the CDR3 is TGTGCCAGCAGCGCAGGGGTGAACACTGAAGCTTTCTTT. This sequence encodes CASSAGVNTEAFF.

This clonotype has only a few counts. This chain's CDR3 is CASGDSRTDTQYF. The CDR3 DNA sequence: TGTGCCAGCGGGGACAGCCGCACAGATACGCAGTATTTT. This sequence joins TRBV7-3 and TRBJ2-3, with 7 bases identical to TRBD1. This CDR3 is built from 13 residues. Germline CDR1 is SGHTA and CDR2 is FQGTGA. The junction had 3 bases not matched to a gene; V was cut back by 8 bases and J by 1 base.

The chain carries TRBV4-1 and TRBJ1-2, with TRBD1 identical over 9 bases. Germline CDR1 is MGHRA and CDR2 is YSYEKL. This CDR3 comprises 13 residues. J gave up 6 bases and V 4 bases, and 3 bases lay outside the gene matches. CDR3 sequence: CASSRGTGNGYTF. The CDR3 DNA reads as TGCGCCAGCAGCCGCGGGACAGGGAATGGCTACACCTTC.

In this sample, this clonotype turned up a few times. The gene calls are TRBV20-1 and TRBJ2-2; 10 bases fit TRBD1. Germline V lookup: CDR1 DFQATT, CDR2 SNEGSKA (reference sequence). Germline trimming cut 5 bases from V and 3 bases from J; bases unmatched to any gene: 6. The CDR3 loop spans 15 amino acids. CDR3 amino acids: CSAPVGTGDTGELFF. The CDR3 DNA is TGCAGTGCTCCTGTAGGGACAGGGGACACCGGGGAGCTGTTTTTT.